This is a list of T cell receptor beta chains from one sample in a study of control samples from healthy donors and cancer patients. Using immunoSEQ multiplex PCR, the repertoire was profiled, and TCRdb retains in-frame clones only, with some absent. This table has about 78,000 clones, roughly 89% appearing once. Sequenced input: blood. The receptors were gathered from a woman in her fifties or sixties in good health. Both conserved end residues are part of each CDR3. D genes are given only for firm matches. Only some rows state a clone size, as once, few, many or a class for expanded clones.

J gene: TRBJ2-1
V gene: TRBV7-9
D gene: .
clone size: once
CDR3 protein: CASSFIRGQGSGRAGEQFF
CDR3 DNA: TGTGCCAGCAGCTTCATCAGGGGACAGGGCAGCGGGAGGGCCGGTGAGCAGTTCTTC

J gene: TRBJ2-3
V gene: TRBV30
D gene: .
clone size: few
CDR3 protein: CAWSGDTQYF
CDR3 DNA: TGTGCCTGGAGTGGGGATACGCAGTATTTT

J gene: TRBJ2-2
V gene: TRBV27
D gene: .
clone size: .
CDR3 protein: CASSLRWNSQNTGELFF
CDR3 DNA: TGTGCCAGCAGTTTACGCTGGAACTCTCAGAACACCGGGGAGCTGTTTTTT

J gene: TRBJ2-3
V gene: TRBV19
D gene: .
clone size: .
CDR3 protein: CASSRQTTDTQYF
CDR3 DNA: TGTGCCAGTAGTAGACAAACCACAGATACGCAGTATTTT

J gene: TRBJ2-1
V gene: TRBV3-1/TRBV3-2
D gene: TRBD2
clone size: .
CDR3 protein: CASSQGLAGAGEEFF
CDR3 DNA: TGTGCCAGCAGCCAGGGACTAGCGGGAGCCGGGGAGGAGTTCTTC

J gene: TRBJ1-1
V gene: TRBV19
D gene: .
clone size: .
CDR3 protein: CASSILKEGNTEAFF
CDR3 DNA: TGTGCCAGTAGTATCCTGAAAGAAGGGAACACTGAAGCTTTCTTT

J gene: TRBJ2-2
V gene: TRBV5-1
D gene: TRBD2
clone size: once
CDR3 protein: CASSRTWTSGITGELFF
CDR3 DNA: TGCGCCAGCAGCCGGACCTGGACTAGCGGGATAACCGGGGAGCTGTTTTTT

J gene: TRBJ2-2
V gene: TRBV7-9
D gene: TRBD1
clone size: many
CDR3 protein: CASRPGQGYTGELFF
CDR3 DNA: TGTGCCAGCAGACCGGGACAGGGGTACACCGGGGAGCTGTTTTTT

J gene: TRBJ2-6
V gene: TRBV6-2/TRBV6-3
D gene: .
clone size: .
CDR3 protein: CASSGTTGSPSGANVLTF
CDR3 DNA: TGTGCCAGCAGTGGAACGACAGGTTCCCCCTCTGGGGCCAACGTCCTGACTTTC

J gene: TRBJ1-2
V gene: TRBV5-1
D gene: .
clone size: .
CDR3 protein: CASSPNAGMANYGYTF
CDR3 DNA: TGCGCCAGCAGCCCCAACGCAGGGATGGCTAACTATGGCTACACCTTC

J gene: TRBJ2-7
V gene: TRBV11-2
D gene: .
clone size: .
CDR3 protein: CASSLGQHSYEQYF
CDR3 DNA: TGTGCCAGCAGCTTAGGTCAGCACTCCTACGAGCAGTACTTC

J gene: TRBJ1-1
V gene: TRBV19
D gene: .
clone size: .
CDR3 protein: CASTHHTEAFF
CDR3 DNA: TGTGCCAGTACCCACCACACTGAAGCTTTCTTT

J gene: TRBJ1-1
V gene: TRBV11-2
D gene: .
clone size: .
CDR3 protein: CASTAGGRLAFF
CDR3 DNA: TGTGCCAGCACCGCTGGGGGACGACTCGCTTTCTTT

J gene: TRBJ1-2
V gene: TRBV6-1
D gene: .
clone size: .
CDR3 protein: CASSDVIQEIYYGYTF
CDR3 DNA: TGTGCCAGCAGTGACGTTATACAGGAGATATACTATGGCTACACCTTC

J gene: TRBJ1-5
V gene: TRBV10-2
D gene: TRBD1
clone size: .
CDR3 protein: CASQDGQGGSNQPQHF
CDR3 DNA: TGCGCCAGCCAAGACGGACAGGGGGGAAGCAATCAGCCCCAGCATTTT

J gene: TRBJ1-2
V gene: TRBV9
D gene: .
clone size: .
CDR3 protein: CASSVVGPNYGYTF
CDR3 DNA: TGTGCCAGCAGCGTAGTGGGTCCTAACTATGGCTACACCTTC